This is a list of T cell receptor beta chains from one sample in a study of T cell changes during pregnancy in multiple sclerosis. Only in-frame clones appear in the TCRdb table, and some are missing; sequencing was by immunoSEQ multiplex PCR. Of over 50,000 clones listed, about 91% are singletons. The sequenced sample was peripheral blood, obtained after pregnancy. The receptors here all came from a female donor with multiple sclerosis, enrolled in a pregnancy study. Each CDR3 is given with its conserved first and last residue. A D gene is named only where the DNA matches it firmly. Where a row states a size, it is once, few, many or the class of an expanded clone; other rows omit it.

>TRBJ1-5|TRBV6-1|NA|NA|14
CASSVLRVEQPQHF
TGTGCCAGCAGTGTACTCAGGGTGGAGCAGCCCCAGCATTTT
>TRBJ2-7|TRBV7-9|NA|NA|14
CASSLMADLYEQYF
TGTGCCAGCAGCTTAATGGCTGACTTGTACGAGCAGTACTTC
>TRBJ1-5|TRBV28|NA|NA|14
CASSYRVPNQPQHF
TGTGCCAGCAGCTACAGGGTCCCCAATCAGCCCCAGCATTTT
>TRBJ2-2|TRBV2|NA|TRBD1|16
CASRGFGTGVPGELFF
TGTGCCAGCCGGGGTTTCGGGACAGGGGTCCCCGGGGAGCTGTTTTTT
>TRBJ1-2|TRBV5-6|once|NA|14
CASSLSSWGDGYTF
TGTGCCAGCAGCTTGTCGTCCTGGGGAGATGGCTACACCTTC
>TRBJ2-7|TRBV9|NA|TRBD2|13
CASSVGGESEQYF
TGTGCCAGCAGCGTGGGGGGGGAGTCCGAGCAGTACTTC
>TRBJ2-7|TRBV25-1|NA|NA|11
CASSSSYEQYF
TGTGCCAGCAGTTCATCCTACGAGCAGTACTTC
>TRBJ1-1|TRBV7-8|NA|TRBD1|15
CASSSNPGQTVEAFF
TGTGCCAGCAGCTCAAACCCGGGACAGACGGTAGAAGCTTTCTTT
>TRBJ2-3|TRBV10-2|NA|TRBD2|14
CASRRGGFTDTQYF
TGCGCCAGCAGACGCGGGGGGTTTACAGATACGCAGTATTTT
>TRBJ1-3|TRBV29-1|NA|NA|13
CSAVPSSGNTIYF
TGCAGTGCGGTCCCGAGCTCTGGAAACACCATATATTTT
>TRBJ1-6|TRBV28|NA|NA|14
CASSLGVPGSPLHF
TGTGCCAGCAGTCTCGGGGTTCCCGGGTCACCCCTCCACTTT
>TRBJ1-2|TRBV6-1|once|NA|16
CASSEARQAGDYGYTF
TGTGCCAGCAGTGAAGCGAGGCAGGCGGGGGACTATGGCTACACCTTC
>TRBJ2-7|TRBV2|NA|TRBD1|15
CASSSTGTVSYEQYF
TGTGCCAGCAGTAGCACCGGGACAGTCTCCTACGAGCAGTACTTC
>TRBJ2-7|TRBV29-1|NA|TRBD2|14
CSVGLAGLPYEQYF
TGCAGCGTTGGCCTAGCGGGGTTACCTTACGAGCAGTACTTC
>TRBJ1-3|TRBV30|NA|NA|12
CAWSYSGNTIYF
TGTGCCTGGAGTTACTCTGGAAACACCATATATTTT
>TRBJ2-5|TRBV19|NA|TRBD2|16
CASSAAAGGQRETQYF
TGTGCCAGTAGTGCGGCAGCGGGGGGGCAACGAGAGACCCAGTACTTC
>TRBJ2-3|TRBV11-2|NA|TRBD1|13
CASSINRGDTQYF
TGTGCCAGCAGCATTAACAGGGGAGATACGCAGTATTTT
>TRBJ1-1|TRBV5-5|NA|TRBD1|13
CASSLQGGAEAFF
TGTGCCAGCAGCTTACAGGGGGGAGCTGAAGCTTTCTTT
>TRBJ1-1|TRBV5-4|NA|NA|15
CASSLTGQLGTEAFF
TGTGCCAGCAGCCTGACTGGACAGCTAGGGACTGAAGCTTTCTTT
>TRBJ2-2|TRBV5-1|NA|NA|14
CASREDLGTGELFF
TGCGCCAGCAGGGAGGATCTCGGCACCGGGGAGCTGTTTTTT
>TRBJ2-7|TRBV4-1|NA|NA|14
CASTLGQSSYEQYF
TGCGCCAGCACCCTTGGACAGAGCTCCTACGAGCAGTACTTC
>TRBJ2-2|TRBV30|NA|TRBD2|15
CAWSKAGLNTGELFF
TGTGCCTGGAGTAAAGCGGGATTGAACACCGGGGAGCTGTTTTTT
>TRBJ2-3|TRBV6-5|NA|TRBD1|14
CASRRTGGTDTQYF
TGTGCCAGCAGACGGACAGGGGGCACAGATACGCAGTATTTT
>TRBJ1-1|TRBV9|NA|TRBD1|16
CASSAWVGQGAPEAFF
TGTGCCAGCAGCGCTTGGGTGGGACAGGGCGCGCCTGAAGCTTTCTTT
>TRBJ1-1|TRBV11-2|NA|NA|15
CASATSGVMNTEAFF
TGTGCCAGCGCAACGTCGGGGGTAATGAACACTGAAGCTTTCTTT